This T cell receptor (beta chain) was identified during a study of cytomegalovirus exposure and HLA in healthy donors. Primers: 60 Vbeta forward and 13 Jbeta reverse. Some clones are missing from TCRdb's copy, which holds only in-frame ones; the method was immunoSEQ multiplex PCR. The data show 150,000 or so clones, roughly 80% seen once. The CDR3 extends over 13 amino acids. V lost 5 bases, J lost 8 bases, and 5 bases stayed unmatched. Germline CDR1 reads SGHTA; CDR2 reads FQGNSA. The chain links TRBV7-2 to TRBJ1-2, with 10 bases lining up with TRBD1. Sequenced: PBMCs. The clonotype comes from a woman aged 40 to 50 in good health and CMV-seropositive. The CDR3 DNA follows: TGTGCCAGCAGCCCTGACAGGGGGCGAGGCTACACCTTC. It yields the protein CASSPDRGRGYTF.